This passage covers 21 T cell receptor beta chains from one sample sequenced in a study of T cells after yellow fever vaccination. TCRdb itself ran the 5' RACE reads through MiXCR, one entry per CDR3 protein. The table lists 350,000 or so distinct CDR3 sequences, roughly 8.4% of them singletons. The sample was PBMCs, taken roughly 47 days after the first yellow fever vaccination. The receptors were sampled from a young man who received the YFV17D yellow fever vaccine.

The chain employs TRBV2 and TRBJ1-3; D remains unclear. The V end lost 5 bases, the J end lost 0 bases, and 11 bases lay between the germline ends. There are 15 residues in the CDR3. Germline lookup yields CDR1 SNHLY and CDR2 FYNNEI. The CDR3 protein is CASSFSGDSGNTIYF. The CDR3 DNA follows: TGTGCCAGCAGTTTTTCGGGCGACTCTGGAAACACCATATATTTT.

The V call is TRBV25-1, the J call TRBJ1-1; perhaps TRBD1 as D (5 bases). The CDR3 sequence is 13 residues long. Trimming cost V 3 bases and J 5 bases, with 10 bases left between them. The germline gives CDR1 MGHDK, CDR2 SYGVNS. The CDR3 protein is CASSEQGKTEAFF. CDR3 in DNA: TGTGCCAGCAGTGAGCAGGGTAAAACTGAAGCTTTCTTT.

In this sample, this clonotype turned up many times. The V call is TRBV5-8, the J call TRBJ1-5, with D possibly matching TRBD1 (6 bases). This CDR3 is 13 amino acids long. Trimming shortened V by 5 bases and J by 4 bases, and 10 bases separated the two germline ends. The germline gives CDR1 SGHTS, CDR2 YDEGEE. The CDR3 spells CASSRGANQPQHF. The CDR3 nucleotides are TGTGCCAGCAGTCGGGGGGCTAATCAGCCCCAGCATTTT.

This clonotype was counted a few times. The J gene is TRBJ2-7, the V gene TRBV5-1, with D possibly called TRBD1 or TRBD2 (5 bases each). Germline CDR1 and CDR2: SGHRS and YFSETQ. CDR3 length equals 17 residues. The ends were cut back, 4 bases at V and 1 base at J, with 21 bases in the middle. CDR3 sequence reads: CASSLGTSPGASYEQYF. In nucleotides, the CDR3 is TGCGCCAGCAGCCTGGGGACCTCTCCGGGTGCATCCTACGAGCAGTACTTC.

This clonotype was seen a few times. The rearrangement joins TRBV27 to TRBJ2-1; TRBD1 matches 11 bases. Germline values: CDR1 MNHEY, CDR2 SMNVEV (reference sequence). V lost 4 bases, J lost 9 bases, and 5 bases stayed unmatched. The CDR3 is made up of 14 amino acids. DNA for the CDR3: TGTGCCAGCAGTTCTCGGACAGGGGGCTTTGAGCAGTTCTTC. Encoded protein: CASSSRTGGFEQFF.

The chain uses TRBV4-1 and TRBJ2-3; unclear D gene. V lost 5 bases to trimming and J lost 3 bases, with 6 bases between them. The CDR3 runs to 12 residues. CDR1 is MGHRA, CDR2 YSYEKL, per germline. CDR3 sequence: CASSGWTDTQYF. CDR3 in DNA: TGCGCCAGCAGCGGTTGGACAGATACGCAGTATTTT.

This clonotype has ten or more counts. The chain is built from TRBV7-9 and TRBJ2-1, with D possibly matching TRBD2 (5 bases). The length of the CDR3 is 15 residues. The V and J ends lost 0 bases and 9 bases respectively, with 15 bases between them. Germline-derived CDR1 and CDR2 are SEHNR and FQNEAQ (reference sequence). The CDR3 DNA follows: TGTGCCAGCAGCTTAGCGGCGGGCGTCTGGGTTGAGCAGTTCTTC. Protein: CASSLAAGVWVEQFF.

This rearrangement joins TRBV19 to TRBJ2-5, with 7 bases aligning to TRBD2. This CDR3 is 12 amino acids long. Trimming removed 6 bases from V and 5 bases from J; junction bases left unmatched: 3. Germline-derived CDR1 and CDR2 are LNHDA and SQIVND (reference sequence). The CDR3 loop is CASRSRGETQYF. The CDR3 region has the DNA TGTGCCAGTAGATCGCGGGGGGAGACCCAGTACTTC.

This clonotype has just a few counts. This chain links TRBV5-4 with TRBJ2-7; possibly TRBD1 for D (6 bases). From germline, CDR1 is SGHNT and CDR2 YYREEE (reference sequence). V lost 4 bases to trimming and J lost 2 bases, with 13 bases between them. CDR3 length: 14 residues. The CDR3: CASSPGDKTYEQYF. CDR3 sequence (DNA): TGTGCCAGCAGCCCAGGGGATAAAACCTACGAGCAGTACTTC.

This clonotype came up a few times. The CDR3 region is CASSPSSYLTYNEQFF. In DNA form, the CDR3 reads TGTGCCAGCAGCCCCAGCTCCTATCTAACCTACAATGAGCAGTTCTTC. This chain connects TRBV7-9 to TRBJ2-1; D gene unclear. The CDR3 runs 16 residues. V was clipped by 5 bases and J by 2 bases, with 16 bases between them. The germline V gene encodes CDR1 SEHNR and CDR2 FQNEAQ (reference sequence).

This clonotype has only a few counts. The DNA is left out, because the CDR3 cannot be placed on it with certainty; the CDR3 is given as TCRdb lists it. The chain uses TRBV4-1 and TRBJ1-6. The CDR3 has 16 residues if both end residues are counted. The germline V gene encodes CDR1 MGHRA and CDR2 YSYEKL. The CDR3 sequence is CASSLSGPTRYSPLHF.

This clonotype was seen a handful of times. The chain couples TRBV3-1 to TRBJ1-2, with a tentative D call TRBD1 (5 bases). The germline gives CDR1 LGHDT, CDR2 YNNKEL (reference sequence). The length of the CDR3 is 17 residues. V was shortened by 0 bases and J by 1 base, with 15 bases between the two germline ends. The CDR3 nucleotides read TGTGCCAGCAGCCAAGAGATAGGGTCGGGGGTTAACTATGGCTACACCTTC. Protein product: CASSQEIGSGVNYGYTF.

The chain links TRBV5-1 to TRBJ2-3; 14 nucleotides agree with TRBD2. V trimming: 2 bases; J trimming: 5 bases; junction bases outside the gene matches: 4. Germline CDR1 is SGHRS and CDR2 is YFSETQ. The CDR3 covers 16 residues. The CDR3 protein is CASSFGTSGGRDTQYF. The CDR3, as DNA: TGCGCCAGCAGCTTCGGGACTAGCGGGGGTAGAGATACGCAGTATTTT.

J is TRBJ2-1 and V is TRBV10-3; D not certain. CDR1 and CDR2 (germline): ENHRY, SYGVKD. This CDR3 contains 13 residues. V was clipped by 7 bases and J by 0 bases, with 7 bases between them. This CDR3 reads CAINSPSYNEQFF. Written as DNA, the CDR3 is TGTGCCATCAACAGCCCCTCCTACAATGAGCAGTTCTTC.

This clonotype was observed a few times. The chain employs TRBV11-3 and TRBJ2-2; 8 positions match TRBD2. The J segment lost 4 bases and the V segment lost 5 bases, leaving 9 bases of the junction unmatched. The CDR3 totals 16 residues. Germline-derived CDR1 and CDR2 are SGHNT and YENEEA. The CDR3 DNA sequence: TGTGCCAGCAGCCCACGGACGGGGGGGACCACCGGGGAGCTGTTTTTT. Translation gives CASSPRTGGTTGELFF.

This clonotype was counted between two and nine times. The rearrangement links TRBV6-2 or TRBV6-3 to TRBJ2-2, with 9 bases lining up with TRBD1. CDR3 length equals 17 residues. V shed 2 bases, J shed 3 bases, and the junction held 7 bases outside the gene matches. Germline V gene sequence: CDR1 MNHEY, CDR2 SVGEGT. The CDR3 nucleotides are TGTGCCAGCAGTTACCTCCGGGACAGGGTGTACACCGGGGAGCTGTTTTTT. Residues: CASSYLRDRVYTGELFF.

The CDR3 region has the DNA TGTGCCAGCACCATCCGCGGGACAGGGCGGGCCTACGAGCAGTACTTC. Its translation: CASTIRGTGRAYEQYF. The genes are TRBV12-3 or TRBV12-4 and TRBJ2-7; 9 bases fit TRBD1. This CDR3 contains 16 residues. The V gene end was trimmed by 7 bases and the J gene end by 2 bases; junction bases not matched to a gene: 12.

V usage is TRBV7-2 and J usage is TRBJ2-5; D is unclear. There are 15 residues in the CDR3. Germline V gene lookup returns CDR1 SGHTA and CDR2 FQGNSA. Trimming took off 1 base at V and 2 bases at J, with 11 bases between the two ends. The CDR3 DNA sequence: TGTGCCAGCAGCTTAGTTTTCGGCATACAAGAGACCCAGTACTTC. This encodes CASSLVFGIQETQYF.

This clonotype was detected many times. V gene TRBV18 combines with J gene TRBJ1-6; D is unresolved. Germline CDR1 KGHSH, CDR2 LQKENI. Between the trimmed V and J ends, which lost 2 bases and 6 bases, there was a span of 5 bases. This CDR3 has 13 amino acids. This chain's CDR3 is CASSPGFNSPLHF. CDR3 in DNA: TGTGCCAGCTCACCAGGCTTTAATTCACCCCTCCACTTT.

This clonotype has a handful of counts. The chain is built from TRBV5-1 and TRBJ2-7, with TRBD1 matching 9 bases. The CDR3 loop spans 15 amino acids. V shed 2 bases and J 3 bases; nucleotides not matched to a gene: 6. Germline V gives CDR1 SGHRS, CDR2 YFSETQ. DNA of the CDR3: TGCGCCAGCAGCTTAAACCCGGACAGGGGCTACGAGCAGTACTTC. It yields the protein CASSLNPDRGYEQYF. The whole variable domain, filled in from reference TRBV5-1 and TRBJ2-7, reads KAGVTQTPRYLIKTRGQQVTLSCSPISGHRSVSWYQQTPGQGLQFLFEYFSETQRNKGNFPGRFSGRQFSNSRSEMNVSTLELGDSALYLCASSLNPDRGYEQYFGPGTRLTVT.

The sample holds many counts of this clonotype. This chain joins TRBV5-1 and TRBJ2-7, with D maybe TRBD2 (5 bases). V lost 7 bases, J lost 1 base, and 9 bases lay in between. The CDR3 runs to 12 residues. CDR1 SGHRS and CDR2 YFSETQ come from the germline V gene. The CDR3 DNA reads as TGCGCCAGCGGGGAGTTTTCCTACGAGCAGTACTTC. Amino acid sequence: CASGEFSYEQYF.